Described below is a single TCR beta chain sequence and its context. This sample stems from a study of blood T cell repertoires in COVID-19. About the research overall: Specimens from acute and convalescent COVID-19 originated in the United States, Italy and Spain. PBMCs, B-cell-depleted T cells, or T cells were the source of the cDNA or gDNA that made up the material.

The V gene lost 2 bases and the J gene lost 5 bases, with 23 bases spanning the gap. The CDR3 contains 18 residues. Germline-derived CDR1 and CDR2 are MNHEY and SVGEGT. Per the original data handling: Amplifying reference gene primers gave estimates of nucleated cell counts. Produced via immunoSEQ multiplex PCR; TCRdb's table is partial and in-frame only. That table gives V, J and clone size, and the DNA gave D and trimming. There are about 100,000 clones in the sample; about 88% occur only once, and 1.7% lies in the top ten. Input material: peripheral blood. This receptor was taken from a man aged 80 or over with acute or convalescent COVID-19. The gene calls are TRBV6-2 or TRBV6-3 and TRBJ2-3; D is possibly TRBD2 (5 bases). CDR3 loop: CASSYPLGRRVEEDTQYF. The CDR3 region has the DNA TGTGCCAGCAGTTACCCTCTGGGTCGGCGGGTTGAGGAAGATACGCAGTATTTT.